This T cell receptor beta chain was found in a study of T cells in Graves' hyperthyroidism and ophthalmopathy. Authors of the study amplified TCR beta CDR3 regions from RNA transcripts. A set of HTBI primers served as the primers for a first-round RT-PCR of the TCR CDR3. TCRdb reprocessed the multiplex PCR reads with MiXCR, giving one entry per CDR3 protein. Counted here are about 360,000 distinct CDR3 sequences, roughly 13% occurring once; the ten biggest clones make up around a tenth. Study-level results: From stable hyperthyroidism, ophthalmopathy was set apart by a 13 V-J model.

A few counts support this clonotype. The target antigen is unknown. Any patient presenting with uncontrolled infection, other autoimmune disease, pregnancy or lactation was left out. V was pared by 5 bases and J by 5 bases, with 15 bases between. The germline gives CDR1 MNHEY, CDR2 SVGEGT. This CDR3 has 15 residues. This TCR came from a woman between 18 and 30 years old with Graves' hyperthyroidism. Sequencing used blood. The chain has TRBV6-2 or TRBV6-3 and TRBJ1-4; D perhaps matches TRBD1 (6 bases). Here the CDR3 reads CASSLLGTPNEKLFF. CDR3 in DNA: TGTGCCAGCAGTCTCCTCGGGACACCAAATGAAAAACTGTTTTTT.